Presented here are 17 T cell receptor beta chains from one specimen sequenced in a study of prognosis after radiotherapy for stage I lung cancer. Starting from genomic DNA, TCR beta CDR3 was amplified through two-round multiplex PCR. First-round PCR used primers specific to each TRBV and TRBJ gene. Each CDR3 protein is one row after TCRdb ran MiXCR on the multiplex PCR reads. The sample contains over 15,000 distinct CDR3 sequences, roughly 30% of which appear only once. The input for sequencing was PBMCs, taken before or after stereotactic body radiation therapy (not recorded which). These receptors all come from a donor aged 50 or older with non-small cell lung cancer.

This clonotype is a singleton in its sample. It differs at one base from a far larger clone, so likely a read error. V is TRBV7-9 and J is TRBJ2-5; D remains ambiguous. The J call is doubtful: the DNA matches TRBJ2-1 better. In germline, CDR1 is SEHNR, CDR2 FQNEAQ (reference sequence). The CDR3 length is 19 residues. In DNA form, the CDR3 reads TGTGCCAGCAGCACCAACCGAACCAACCGCGGCCTGCGTGTCAATGAGCAGTTCTTC. It yields the protein CASSTNRTNRGLRVNEQFF.

This clonotype qualifies as medium-sized. The chain joins TRBV20-1 to TRBJ2-1; 13 bases map to TRBD2. CDR1 is DFQATT and CDR2 is SNEGSKA in the germline V gene (reference sequence). Trimming cost V 4 bases and J 8 bases; bases outside gene matches: 2. The CDR3 consists of 13 residues. Written as DNA, the CDR3 is TGCAGTGCTATTGGACTAGCGGGAGATGAGCAGTTCTTC. Its protein product is CSAIGLAGDEQFF.

Worth noting for this clonotype: With a far larger clone one base away, a read error is the likely cause. The chain recombines TRBV7-8 with TRBJ2-3; D perhaps matches TRBD2 (6 bases). This CDR3 comprises 17 residues. Germline CDR1 and CDR2: SGHVS and FQNEAQ. In DNA, the CDR3 is TGCGCCAGCAGCCAATATTCGTGGGAGGAGGGCACAGATACGCAGTATTTT. This codes for CASSQYSWEEGTDTQYF.

Relative to its sample, this clonotype is medium-sized. The rearrangement joins TRBV7-2 to TRBJ2-2, with D possibly TRBD2 on 5 matching bases. The V and J ends lost 2 bases and 4 bases respectively, with 11 bases between them. The CDR3 has 15 amino acids. CDR1 is SGHTA and CDR2 is FQGNSA in the germline V gene. This CDR3 reads CASSLSVGATGELFF. The CDR3 DNA reads as TGTGCCAGCAGCTTATCAGTGGGAGCCACCGGGGAGCTGTTTTTT.

CDR3 amino acids: CASTPTSGVNEQFF. The CDR3 DNA sequence: TGTGCCAGCACCCCGACTTCGGGGGTGAATGAGCAGTTCTTC. The rearrangement uses TRBV6-1 and TRBJ2-1, with TRBD2 as a possible D gene (6 bases). Germline CDR1 is MNHNS and CDR2 is SASEGT. V gave up 7 bases and J gave up 7 bases, with 17 bases separating them. This CDR3 spans 14 amino acids.

This clonotype has a single count. A junction boundary mismatches the germline segment, possibly from a read error. This chain joins TRBV3-1 and TRBJ1-3; D gene ambiguous. Germline-derived CDR1 and CDR2 are LGHDT and YNNKEL (reference sequence). This CDR3 region has 14 residues. The CDR3 region is CVSSHGSNFNTIYF. The CDR3 coding sequence is TGTGTCAGCAGCCACGGCAGCAACTTCAACACCATATATTTC.

The chain has TRBV5-1 and TRBJ2-3; D perhaps matches TRBD1 (7 bases). Germline V CDR1 and CDR2: SGHRS, YFSETQ. This CDR3 spans 16 amino acids. V lost 3 bases to trimming and J lost 6 bases, with 20 bases between them. DNA of the CDR3: TGCGCCAGCAGCTCGGCCGGGACAGCGGGCATGGATACGCAGTATTTT. Residues: CASSSAGTAGMDTQYF.

Regarding this clonotype: This may come from a read error, since a much larger clone is one base off. The J gene is TRBJ1-1, the V gene TRBV10-2; 7 positions match TRBD1. CDR1 is WSHSY and CDR2 is SAAADI in the germline V gene. The CDR3 is made up of 12 amino acids. J was trimmed by 3 bases and V by 8 bases; bases with no gene match: 3. As DNA, the CDR3 is TGCGCCAGCTTGCAGGGGGACACTGAAGCTTTCTTT. Its translation is CASLQGDTEAFF.

This clonotype was detected many times. The chain links TRBV7-2 to TRBJ1-5; no firm D call. Germline-derived CDR1 and CDR2 are SGHTA and FQGNSA. CDR3 length: 16 residues. V lost 4 bases to trimming and J lost 0 bases, with 13 bases between them. CDR3 nucleotides: TGTGCCAGCAGCTCGGGCCCTGCGGGTAGCAATCAGCCCCAGCATTTT. It encodes CASSSGPAGSNQPQHF.

The table lists this clonotype with a count of one. The junction and the germline gene differ at one end; a read error may be behind it. The V gene is TRBV20-1, the J gene TRBJ2-5; weak D call: TRBD2 (5 bases). The CDR3 extends over 15 amino acids. Germline assignment: CDR1 DFQATT and CDR2 SNEGSKA (reference sequence). CDR3 amino acids: CSARVLEGDLENQYF. CDR3 sequence (DNA): TGCAGTGCTAGAGTTCTAGAGGGAGATTTAGAGAACCAGTACTTC.

By sample fraction, this clonotype is medium-sized. The chain employs TRBV10-2 and TRBJ2-1; no definite D call. V dropped 5 bases and J dropped 4 bases, with 9 bases sitting between them. The germline V gene encodes CDR1 WSHSY and CDR2 SAAADI. CDR3 length equals 13 residues. This CDR3 is CASSYLGYNEQFF. The CDR3 nucleotides read TGCGCCAGCAGTTATTTGGGATACAATGAGCAGTTCTTC.

This clonotype was seen many times. V gene TRBV2 combines with J gene TRBJ1-4; no clear D gene. Per germline, CDR1 SNHLY and CDR2 FYNNEI. Between the trimmed V and J ends, which lost 3 bases and 8 bases, there was a span of 16 bases. The CDR3 covers 15 residues. In nucleotides, the CDR3 is TGTGCCAGCAGTGACACTGCGGGGATCCGGGAAAAACTGTTTTTT. This translates into CASSDTAGIREKLFF. Variable domain in full (rest from reference TRBV2 and TRBJ1-4): EPEVTQTPSHQVTQMGQEVILRCVPISNHLYFYWYRQILGQKVEFLVSFYNNEISEKSEIFDDQFSVERPDGSNFTLKIRSTKLEDSAMYFCASSDTAGIREKLFFGSGTQLSVL.

By sample fraction, this clonotype is medium-sized. This sequence joins TRBV12-3 or TRBV12-4 and TRBJ2-3; D is unclear. V was shortened by 3 bases and J by 6 bases, with 7 bases between the two germline ends. The CDR3 has 12 amino acids. The CDR3 DNA follows: TGTGCCAGCAGTTTCTTGGCGGATACGCAGTATTTT. Translated: CASSFLADTQYF.

This clonotype was observed many times. A much more abundant neighbour one base away suggests this may be a read error. The rearrangement links TRBV7-9 to TRBJ2-7, with unresolved D. The CDR3 covers 15 residues. Trimming removed 5 bases from V and 2 bases from J, with 16 bases in between. Germline CDR1 and CDR2: SEHNR and FQNEAQ (reference sequence). The CDR3 region has the DNA TGTGCCAGCAGCGCGACTGAGGACGGCCCCTACGAGCAGTACTTC. It specifies CASSATEDGPYEQYF.

This clonotype was seen many times. J is TRBJ2-5 and V is TRBV20-1, with TRBD2 matching 11 bases. J gave up 5 bases and V 5 bases, and 13 bases lay outside the gene matches. The CDR3 spans 16 residues. Germline loops: CDR1 DFQATT, CDR2 SNEGSKA (reference sequence). In DNA form, the CDR3 reads TGCAGTGCTCCTAGACTAGCGGGAACGGGGGGTGAGACCCAGTACTTC. It yields the protein CSAPRLAGTGGETQYF.

The chain recombines TRBV2 with TRBJ2-3; D not certain. This CDR3 is 14 amino acids long. Trimming left V 9 bases short and J 5 bases short, with 18 bases between. Germline CDR1 and CDR2: SNHLY and FYNNEI. CDR3 DNA: TGTGCCAGACAAGTCGGGTACACCGAAGATACGCAGTATTTT. Its protein product is CARQVGYTEDTQYF.

Within the sample, this clonotype is medium-sized. This rearrangement joins TRBV19 to TRBJ1-4; a weak D match, TRBD1 (5 bases). This CDR3 spans 15 amino acids. V dropped 9 bases and J dropped 10 bases, with 24 bases sitting between them. Germline lookup yields CDR1 LNHDA and CDR2 SQIVND (reference sequence). The CDR3, as DNA: TGTGCCAGCCAAACTGTGACAGAAGATATTGGAAAACTGTTTTTT. This encodes CASQTVTEDIGKLFF.